Listed below are T cell receptor beta chains from one sample, sequenced in a study of CD8+CD57+ T cells in acquired aplastic anemia. TCRdb re-called the reads through MiXCR, storing one row per CDR3 protein. The sample records 400,000 to 500,000 distinct CDR3 sequences, approximately 70% being singletons. The sample taken for sequencing was sorted CD4+, CD8+, or CD8+CD57+ T cells (not recorded which) from PBMCs. Source of these receptors: a human donor in good health, serving as a control. Both conserved end residues are part of each CDR3. Each record gives: J gene, clone size, D gene, V gene, CDR3 protein, CDR3 DNA. A D gene is named only where the DNA matches it firmly. The size entry is marked missing in some rows and otherwise reads once, few, many or a size class.

j_call: TRBJ1-2; clone_size: NA; d_call: NA; v_call: TRBV7-9; cdr3_aa: CASSLVRGGGASGYTF; cdr3_nt: TGTGCCAGCAGCTTAGTGAGGGGGGGAGGAGCGAGTGGCTACACCTTC
j_call: TRBJ1-6; clone_size: NA; d_call: NA; v_call: TRBV4-2; cdr3_aa: CASSQALGGRSSPLHF; cdr3_nt: TGTGCCAGCAGCCAAGCCTTGGGGGGGCGTTCTTCACCCCTCCACTTT
j_call: TRBJ2-7; clone_size: NA; d_call: NA; v_call: TRBV4-3; cdr3_aa: CASSLLTRGSTYEQYF; cdr3_nt: TGCGCCAGCAGCCTCCTGACAAGGGGCAGCACCTACGAGCAGTACTTC
j_call: TRBJ1-6; clone_size: NA; d_call: NA; v_call: TRBV9; cdr3_aa: CAISPGVSGPPHF; cdr3_nt: TGTGCCATCAGCCCCGGGGTCTCGGGTCCCCCCCACTTT
j_call: TRBJ2-5; clone_size: few; d_call: NA; v_call: TRBV29-1; cdr3_aa: CSVADSIQETQYF; cdr3_nt: TGCAGCGTGGCCGACAGTATCCAAGAGACCCAGTACTTC
j_call: TRBJ2-5; clone_size: NA; d_call: NA; v_call: TRBV15; cdr3_aa: CATSRRRSETQYF; cdr3_nt: TGTGCCACCAGCAGGAGGAGGAGCGAGACCCAGTACTTC
j_call: TRBJ1-5; clone_size: many; d_call: TRBD1; v_call: TRBV19; cdr3_aa: CASGQGGQPQHF; cdr3_nt: TGTGCCAGCGGACAGGGAGGTCAGCCCCAGCATTTT
j_call: TRBJ2-3; clone_size: NA; d_call: NA; v_call: TRBV5-1; cdr3_aa: CASSLRETSTTQYF; cdr3_nt: TGCGCCAGCAGCTTGAGGGAGACCAGCACTACGCAGTATTTT
j_call: TRBJ2-5; clone_size: NA; d_call: NA; v_call: TRBV7-9; cdr3_aa: CASSRTEEAQNF; cdr3_nt: TGTGCCAGCAGCCGGACTGAAGAGGCCCAGAACTTC
j_call: TRBJ2-2; clone_size: once; d_call: NA; v_call: TRBV9; cdr3_aa: CASSRPGSITADVFF; cdr3_nt: TGTGCCAGCAGCCGGCCGGGTAGTATCACCGCGGACGTGTTTTTT
j_call: TRBJ1-5; clone_size: NA; d_call: TRBD1; v_call: TRBV9; cdr3_aa: CASSVTTGGITEEHF; cdr3_nt: TGTGCCAGCAGCGTAACGACAGGGGGCATCACTGAAGAGCATTTT
j_call: TRBJ2-1; clone_size: NA; d_call: NA; v_call: TRBV20-1; cdr3_aa: CSARRGRKNEQFF; cdr3_nt: TGCAGTGCTCGGAGAGGGCGCAAGAATGAGCAGTTCTTC
j_call: TRBJ2-5; clone_size: many; d_call: TRBD1; v_call: TRBV5-1; cdr3_aa: CASTRDSQETQYF; cdr3_nt: TGCGCCAGCACCAGGGACAGTCAAGAGACCCAGTACTTC
j_call: TRBJ2-3; clone_size: NA; d_call: TRBD2; v_call: TRBV9; cdr3_aa: CASSGGGTGNTDTQYF; cdr3_nt: TGTGCCAGCAGCGGCGGGGGGACTGGAAACACAGATACGCAGTATTTT
j_call: TRBJ2-1; clone_size: NA; d_call: NA; v_call: TRBV20-1; cdr3_aa: CSARGSDDTQFF; cdr3_nt: TGCAGTGCTAGAGGTAGCGACGATACGCAGTTCTTC
j_call: TRBJ2-2; clone_size: NA; d_call: TRBD2; v_call: TRBV11-1; cdr3_aa: CASSWRGTLTGELFF; cdr3_nt: TGTGCCAGCAGTTGGCGGGGGACCCTCACCGGGGAGCTGTTTTTT
j_call: TRBJ2-7; clone_size: once; d_call: NA; v_call: TRBV7-9; cdr3_aa: CASSPERPYEQYF; cdr3_nt: TGTGCCAGCAGCCCGGAGCGGCCCTACGAGCAGTACTTC
j_call: TRBJ2-7; clone_size: NA; d_call: NA; v_call: TRBV7-2; cdr3_aa: CASSLGGHPREQYF; cdr3_nt: TGTGCCAGCAGCTTAGGCGGACACCCCAGGGAGCAGTATTTC
j_call: TRBJ1-2; clone_size: many; d_call: TRBD1; v_call: TRBV2; cdr3_aa: CASRYGTGTNYGYTF; cdr3_nt: TGTGCCAGCAGGTACGGGACAGGGACTAACTATGGCTACACCTTC
j_call: TRBJ1-1; clone_size: NA; d_call: NA; v_call: TRBV5-8; cdr3_aa: CASSFHRSGTEAFF; cdr3_nt: TGTGCCAGCAGTTTCCACCGGTCAGGCACTGAAGCTTTCTTT
j_call: TRBJ2-5; clone_size: few; d_call: TRBD1; v_call: TRBV24-1; cdr3_aa: CATSGPPGQGGETQYF; cdr3_nt: TGTGCCACCAGTGGTCCCCCGGGACAGGGCGGGGAGACCCAGTACTTC
j_call: TRBJ2-1; clone_size: NA; d_call: NA; v_call: TRBV19; cdr3_aa: CASSKRDGTGQFF; cdr3_nt: TGTGCCAGTAGTAAGAGGGACGGGACTGGCCAGTTCTTC
j_call: TRBJ1-5; clone_size: once; d_call: NA; v_call: TRBV7-8; cdr3_aa: CAWRLDRVQAQHF; cdr3_nt: TGTGCCTGGAGACTCGACAGAGTGCAGGCCCAGCACTTC
j_call: TRBJ2-7; clone_size: NA; d_call: NA; v_call: TRBV7-2; cdr3_aa: CASSRDNNYGYTFF; cdr3_nt: TGTGCCAGCAGCCGGGACAATAACTATGGCTACACCTTCTTC
j_call: TRBJ1-2; clone_size: NA; d_call: NA; v_call: TRBV29-1; cdr3_aa: CSVQDNNGYTF; cdr3_nt: TGCAGCGTACAAGACAACAATGGCTACACCTTC
j_call: TRBJ2-1; clone_size: NA; d_call: TRBD2; v_call: TRBV6-6; cdr3_aa: CASSFLSGGDSYNEQFF; cdr3_nt: TGTGCCAGCAGTTTCCTTAGCGGGGGGGACTCCTACAATGAGCAGTTCTTC
j_call: TRBJ2-6; clone_size: NA; d_call: NA; v_call: TRBV7-2; cdr3_aa: CASCDSFGANVLTF; cdr3_nt: TGTGCCAGCTGCGACAGTTTTGGGGCCAACGTCCTGACCTTC
j_call: TRBJ2-5; clone_size: NA; d_call: NA; v_call: TRBV9; cdr3_aa: CASSGHDPPTTDTQYF; cdr3_nt: TGTGCCAGCAGCGGCCACGACCCCCCGACCACAGATACCCAGTACTTC
j_call: TRBJ1-4; clone_size: NA; d_call: NA; v_call: TRBV7-6; cdr3_aa: CASSFIGGETQYFF; cdr3_nt: TGTGCCAGCAGCTTTATCGGCGGGGAGACCCAGTACTTCTTT
j_call: TRBJ1-2; clone_size: NA; d_call: TRBD1; v_call: TRBV7-8; cdr3_aa: CASSQKGQGGYTF; cdr3_nt: TGCGCCAGCAGCCAAAAGGGACAGGGGGGCTACACCTTC
j_call: TRBJ1-1; clone_size: NA; d_call: NA; v_call: TRBV5-1; cdr3_aa: CASSVVQVDAEAFF; cdr3_nt: TGTGCCAGCAGTGTCGTTCAGGTCGACGCTGAAGCTTTCTTT
j_call: TRBJ2-3; clone_size: many; d_call: NA; v_call: TRBV20-1; cdr3_aa: CSPVGGPDTQYF; cdr3_nt: TGCAGTCCCGTGGGGGGCCCAGATACGCAGTATTTT
j_call: TRBJ1-1; clone_size: NA; d_call: TRBD1; v_call: TRBV10-3; cdr3_aa: CAISGRQGLNTEAFF; cdr3_nt: TGTGCCATCAGTGGTAGACAGGGACTGAACACTGAAGCTTTCTTT
j_call: TRBJ1-6; clone_size: NA; d_call: NA; v_call: TRBV9; cdr3_aa: CASSFYGFPGNTPLHF; cdr3_nt: TGTGCCAGCTCCTTCTATGGCTTCCCTGGAAACACACCCCTCCACTTT
j_call: TRBJ1-1; clone_size: NA; d_call: NA; v_call: TRBV10-1; cdr3_aa: CAIRFTTDAFF; cdr3_nt: TGTGCCATCAGGTTTACCACTGATGCTTTCTTT
j_call: TRBJ2-5; clone_size: many; d_call: NA; v_call: TRBV10-1; cdr3_aa: CASSGGVTGQETQYF; cdr3_nt: TGCGCCAGCAGCGGAGGTGTAACAGGTCAAGAGACCCAGTACTTC
j_call: TRBJ1-6; clone_size: once; d_call: NA; v_call: TRBV2; cdr3_aa: CASSTDRGGSPLHF; cdr3_nt: TGTGCCAGCAGCACAGACCGGGGCGGATCACCCCTCCACTTT
j_call: TRBJ1-2; clone_size: many; d_call: TRBD1; v_call: TRBV30; cdr3_aa: CAWSVVLGTGRGYTF; cdr3_nt: TGTGCCTGGAGTGTGGTACTCGGGACAGGGAGGGGCTACACCTTC
j_call: TRBJ2-5; clone_size: NA; d_call: TRBD2; v_call: TRBV7-3; cdr3_aa: CASSFAGGPGETQYF; cdr3_nt: TGTGCCAGCAGCTTTGCGGGAGGGCCTGGAGAGACCCAGTACTTC
j_call: TRBJ2-3; clone_size: once; d_call: TRBD1; v_call: TRBV5-1; cdr3_aa: CASSWTGDTDTQYF; cdr3_nt: TGCGCCAGCAGCTGGACAGGGGATACAGATACGCAGTATTTT
j_call: TRBJ1-1; clone_size: many; d_call: NA; v_call: TRBV11-2; cdr3_aa: CASSPGTLNTEAFF; cdr3_nt: TGTGCCAGCAGCCCCGGGACCCTCAACACTGAAGCTTTCTTT
j_call: TRBJ2-7; clone_size: NA; d_call: NA; v_call: TRBV12-3/TRBV12-4; cdr3_aa: CASSRRQTHEQYF; cdr3_nt: TGTGCCAGCAGTCGGCGACAGACCCACGAGCAGTACTTC
j_call: TRBJ1-5; clone_size: NA; d_call: NA; v_call: TRBV20-1; cdr3_aa: CSAIRGLHQPQHF; cdr3_nt: TGCAGTGCTATACGCGGGCTCCATCAACCCCAGCATTTT
j_call: TRBJ1-2; clone_size: once; d_call: NA; v_call: TRBV10-3; cdr3_aa: CAISVSDGGSYGHTF; cdr3_nt: TGTGCCATCAGCGTAAGCGATGGGGGGAGCTATGGCCACACCTTC
j_call: TRBJ1-2; clone_size: NA; d_call: NA; v_call: TRBV2; cdr3_aa: CASSRQGGITGARGYGYTF; cdr3_nt: TGTGCCAGCAGCCGGCAGGGTGGTATCACCGGGGCACGAGGTTATGGCTACACCTTC
j_call: TRBJ1-1; clone_size: many; d_call: NA; v_call: TRBV30; cdr3_aa: CAWSTLGEAFF; cdr3_nt: TGTGCCTGGAGCACCCTAGGCGAAGCTTTCTTT
j_call: TRBJ2-1; clone_size: many; d_call: NA; v_call: TRBV19; cdr3_aa: CASSARYNEQFF; cdr3_nt: TGTGCCAGTAGTGCCCGTTACAATGAGCAGTTCTTC
j_call: TRBJ2-7; clone_size: NA; d_call: NA; v_call: TRBV2; cdr3_aa: CASSVRASGTTCCSGNF; cdr3_nt: TGTGCCAGCAGTGTAAGGGCAAGTGGCACCACCTGCTGCTCGGGGAACTTC
j_call: TRBJ1-2; clone_size: NA; d_call: TRBD1; v_call: TRBV28; cdr3_aa: CASRLTGPGGYTF; cdr3_nt: TGTGCCAGCAGGCTGACAGGGCCGGGGGGCTACACCTTC